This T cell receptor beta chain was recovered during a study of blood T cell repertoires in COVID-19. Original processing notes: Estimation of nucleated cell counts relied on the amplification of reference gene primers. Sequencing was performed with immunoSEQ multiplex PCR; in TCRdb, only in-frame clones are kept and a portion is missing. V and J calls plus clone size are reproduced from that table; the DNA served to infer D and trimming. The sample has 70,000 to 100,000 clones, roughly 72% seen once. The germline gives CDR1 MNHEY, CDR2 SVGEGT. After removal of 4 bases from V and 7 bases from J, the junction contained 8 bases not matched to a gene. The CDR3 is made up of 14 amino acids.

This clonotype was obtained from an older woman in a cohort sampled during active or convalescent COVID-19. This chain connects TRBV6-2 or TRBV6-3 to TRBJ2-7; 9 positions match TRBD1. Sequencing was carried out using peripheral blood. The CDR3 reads CASSSGDREGEQYF. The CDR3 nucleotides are TGTGCCAGCAGTTCGGGGGACAGGGAAGGAGAGCAGTACTTC.